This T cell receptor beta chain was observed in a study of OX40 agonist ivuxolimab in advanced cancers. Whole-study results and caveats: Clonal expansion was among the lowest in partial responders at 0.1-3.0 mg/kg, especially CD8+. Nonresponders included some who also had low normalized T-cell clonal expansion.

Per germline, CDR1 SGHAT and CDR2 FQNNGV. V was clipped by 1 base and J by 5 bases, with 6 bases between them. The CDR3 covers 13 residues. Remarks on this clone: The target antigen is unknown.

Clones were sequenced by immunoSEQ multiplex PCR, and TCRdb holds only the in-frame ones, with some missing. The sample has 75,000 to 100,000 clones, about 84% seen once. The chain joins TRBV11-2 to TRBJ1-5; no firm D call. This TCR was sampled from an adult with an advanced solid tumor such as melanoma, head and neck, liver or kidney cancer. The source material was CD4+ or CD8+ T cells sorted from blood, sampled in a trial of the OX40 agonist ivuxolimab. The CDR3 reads CASSLVRDQPQHF. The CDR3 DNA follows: TGTGCCAGCAGCTTAGTCAGAGATCAGCCCCAGCATTTT.